These 32 T cell receptor beta chains originate from one sample sequenced in a study of shared clonotypes between healthy human individuals. Method: immunoSEQ multiplex PCR; TCRdb's copy keeps in-frame clones and lacks some. The repertoire includes more than 850,000 clones, approximately 78% of them detected once, and more than 0.45% sits in the top ten. The sample comprised memory CD4+ T cells from PBMCs. The subset was: CD45RA-negative fraction. The receptor source for this set is a man younger than 35 in good health. Some clones in this sample may be carry-over from other donors' samples.

The chain combines TRBV30 with TRBJ1-2; perhaps TRBD1 as D (6 bases). V was trimmed by 0 bases and J by 7 bases, leaving 15 bases between them. Germline V lookup: CDR1 GTSNPN, CDR2 SVGIG (reference sequence). The CDR3 spans 14 residues. DNA for the CDR3: TGTGCCTGGAGTGTACTGTCGGGGGCGGGTGGCTACACCTTC. This codes for CAWSVLSGAGGYTF.

The rearrangement links TRBV6-1 to TRBJ2-2, with D maybe TRBD1 (5 bases). Per the germline V gene, CDR1 is MNHNS and CDR2 is SASEGT. This CDR3 region has 15 residues. V shed 6 bases and J shed 6 bases, with 17 bases lying between them. CDR3: CASSRETALSGELFF. The DNA of the CDR3 is TGTGCCAGCAGCAGGGAAACGGCCTTGTCCGGGGAGCTGTTTTTT.

Worth noting for this clone: The identical CDR3 is also encoded by other nucleotide sequences in the sample. The chain has TRBV2 and TRBJ2-5; D ambiguous. V gave up 5 bases and J gave up 5 bases, with 6 bases separating them. Germline CDR1 is SNHLY and CDR2 is FYNNEI. This CDR3 is built from 11 residues. DNA of the CDR3: TGTGCCAGCAGTTACGGGGAGACCCAGTACTTC. Protein product: CASSYGETQYF.

This sequence joins TRBV6-1 and TRBJ2-7; D gene ambiguous. The CDR3 length is 14 residues. Trimming removed 1 base from V and 3 bases from J, with 10 bases in between. Germline V gene lookup returns CDR1 MNHNS and CDR2 SASEGT. The DNA of the CDR3 is TGTGCCAGCAGTGAAGGGTCAGCGATCTACGAGCAGTACTTC. Translation gives CASSEGSAIYEQYF.

V and J are TRBV19 and TRBJ2-1, with a tentative D call TRBD1 (7 bases). V was cut by 3 bases and J by 12 bases, with 12 bases left in between. Germline values: CDR1 LNHDA, CDR2 SQIVND (reference sequence). This CDR3 contains 12 residues. The DNA of the CDR3 is TGTGCCAGTAGTATCGCGGGGACAGTGCAGTTCTTC. Its translation is CASSIAGTVQFF.

This clone was observed a few times. The CDR3: CASSESFGVGNYGYTF. The CDR3 DNA reads TGTGCCAGCAGTGAATCTTTCGGAGTGGGAAACTATGGCTACACCTTC. The rearrangement joins TRBV6-1 to TRBJ1-2; D is ambiguous. The V end was cut by 2 bases, the J end by 2 bases, with 15 bases between. Germline assignment: CDR1 MNHNS and CDR2 SASEGT. The CDR3 runs 16 residues.

The chain recombines TRBV2 with TRBJ2-1, with 8 bases aligning to TRBD1. In germline, CDR1 is SNHLY, CDR2 FYNNEI. Unmatched junction bases numbered 7, after V lost 5 bases and J lost 4 bases. The CDR3 is made up of 15 amino acids. The CDR3 sequence: CASSWDRPIYNEQFF. DNA for the CDR3: TGTGCCAGCAGTTGGGACAGGCCGATTTACAATGAGCAGTTCTTC.

This chain uses TRBV19 with TRBJ1-5; no clear D gene. This CDR3 is built from 15 residues. Per germline, CDR1 LNHDA and CDR2 SQIVND (reference sequence). V was shortened by 7 bases and J by 5 bases, with 18 bases between the two germline ends. In nucleotides, the CDR3 is TGTGCCAGTAACCCCGGGCCCCTTTACCATCAGCCCCAGCATTTT. Amino acids: CASNPGPLYHQPQHF.

V and J are TRBV9 and TRBJ2-5, with D hard to call. V lost 4 bases to trimming and J lost 0 bases, with 7 bases between them. This CDR3 is 13 amino acids long. The germline gives CDR1 SGDLS, CDR2 YYNGEE. CDR3 protein: CASSYRDQETQYF. In DNA form, the CDR3 reads TGTGCCAGCAGCTACCGGGACCAAGAGACCCAGTACTTC.

This clone was found a few times. V usage is TRBV30 and J usage is TRBJ2-7; D possibly corresponds to TRBD1 (6 bases). Deletions cut 7 bases from V and 3 bases from J, with 13 bases between. CDR1 is GTSNPN, CDR2 SVGIG, per germline (reference sequence). This CDR3 has 12 residues. CDR3 DNA sequence: TGTGCCTTTCCTACAGGGCGCTACGAGCAGTACTTC. This gives the protein CAFPTGRYEQYF. Using reference TRBV30 and TRBJ2-7 for the parts outside the CDR3, the full variable domain is SQTIHQWPATLVQPVGSPLSLECTVEGTSNPNLYWYRQAAGRGLQLLFYSVGIGQISSEVPQNLSASRPQDRQFILSSKKLLLSDSGFYLCAFPTGRYEQYFGPGTRLTVT.

This CDR3 is CASSPRPRDREGEQYF. CDR3 nucleotides: TGTGCCAGCAGCCCACGCCCGCGGGACAGGGAGGGTGAGCAGTACTTC. The chain recombines TRBV5-6 with TRBJ2-7; 9 nucleotides agree with TRBD1. Unmatched junction bases numbered 15, after V lost 4 bases and J lost 7 bases. This CDR3 is built from 16 residues. Germline V gene lookup returns CDR1 SGHDT and CDR2 YYEEEE.

The table lists this clone with a count of one. V and J are TRBV28 and TRBJ1-5, with a weak D call TRBD1 (5 bases). Trimming removed 3 bases at V and 4 bases at J, with 10 bases between. The CDR3 has 14 amino acids. The germline V gene has CDR1 MDHEN and CDR2 SYDVKM. CDR3: CASSFGGRNQPQHF. DNA for the CDR3: TGTGCCAGCAGTTTTGGGGGTCGGAATCAGCCCCAGCATTTT.

Only one count was recorded for this clone. The chain joins TRBV4-3 to TRBJ1-4; possibly TRBD1 for D (6 bases). The CDR3 spans 15 residues. Trimming took 4 bases from V and 7 from J, leaving 16 bases between them. Germline V gene lookup returns CDR1 LGHNA and CDR2 YSLEER. The CDR3 spells CASSRWGGIAEKLFF. The CDR3 DNA sequence: TGCGCCAGCAGCCGGTGGGGGGGCATAGCTGAAAAACTGTTTTTT.

This chain links TRBV5-1 with TRBJ2-1; 8 nucleotides match TRBD2. J gave up 0 bases and V 0 bases, and 5 bases lay outside the gene matches. CDR3 size: 17 residues. Germline V gene sequence: CDR1 SGHRS, CDR2 YFSETQ. The CDR3 DNA reads TGCGCCAGCAGCTTGGATTTTAGCGGGGCCTCCTACAATGAGCAGTTCTTC. It codes for CASSLDFSGASYNEQFF.

A single count supports this clone. The gene calls are TRBV28 and TRBJ1-2, with D possibly being TRBD1 (6 bases). Trimming left V 5 bases short and J 8 bases short, with 15 bases between. The CDR3 consists of 13 residues. CDR1 is MDHEN and CDR2 is SYDVKM in the germline V gene. CDR3 residues: CASSQETGSGYTF. In nucleotides, the CDR3 is TGTGCCAGCAGTCAAGAAACAGGGTCCGGCTACACCTTC.

The table lists this clone with many counts. The gene calls are TRBV5-4 and TRBJ1-1, with TRBD1 matching 8 bases. After removal of 1 base from V and 1 base from J, the junction contained 0 bases not matched to a gene. The V gene's germline CDR1 is SGHNT and CDR2 YYREEE (reference sequence). The CDR3 sequence is 14 residues long. CDR3 DNA: TGTGCCAGCAGCTTGCAGGGGGCGAACACTGAAGCTTTCTTT. It codes for CASSLQGANTEAFF.

This clone was detected only once. A far larger clone lies a single base away; this is likely a read error. This chain uses TRBV7-3 with TRBJ2-3; possibly TRBD2 for D (5 bases). Trimming took 5 bases from V and 2 from J, leaving 5 bases between them. The CDR3 is made up of 12 amino acids. Germline V gene data show CDR1 as SGHTA and CDR2 as FQGTGA. CDR3 region: CASSRDTDTQYF. The DNA for the CDR3 is TGTGCCAGCAGCCGGGACACAGATACGCAGTATTTT. The full variable domain, with the rest looked up from reference TRBV7-3 and TRBJ2-3, is GAGVSQTPSNKVTEKGKYVELRCDPISGHTALYWYRQSLGQGPEFLIYFQGTGAADDSGLPNDRFFAVRPEGSVSTLKIQRTERGDSAVYLCASSRDTDTQYFGPGTRLTVL.

The chain carries TRBV18 and TRBJ2-7; D is uncertain. Trimming took off 3 bases at V and 6 bases at J, with 9 bases between the two ends. CDR3 length: 12 residues. The germline V gene encodes CDR1 KGHSH and CDR2 LQKENI. CDR3 bases: TGTGCCAGCTCACCCATGGGCTCCGAGCAGTACTTC. It yields the protein CASSPMGSEQYF.

The chain has TRBV5-1 and TRBJ2-1, with TRBD2 matching over 13 bases. The trim removed 4 bases at V and 9 bases at J, leaving 7 bases unmatched. The CDR3 consists of 15 residues. Looked up from germline, CDR1 is SGHRS and CDR2 is YFSETQ. CDR3 loop: CASSTRTSGSVEQFF. The CDR3, as DNA: TGCGCCAGCAGCACCCGGACTAGCGGGAGCGTTGAGCAGTTCTTC.

J is TRBJ2-7 and V is TRBV5-6; possibly TRBD1 or TRBD2 for D (5 bases each). Trimming removed 4 bases from V and 7 bases from J, with 15 bases in between. Germline values: CDR1 SGHDT, CDR2 YYEEEE. The CDR3 sequence is 13 residues long. CDR3 sequence reads: CASSTPGPREQYF. The CDR3 DNA sequence: TGTGCCAGCAGCACACCGGGGCCGCGGGAGCAGTACTTC. Full variable domain (rest looked up from reference TRBV5-6 and TRBJ2-7): DAGVTQSPTHLIKTRGQQVTLRCSPKSGHDTVSWYQQALGQGPQFIFQYYEEEERQRGNFPDRFSGHQFPNYSSELNVNALLLGDSALYLCASSTPGPREQYFGPGTRLTVT.

This clone was picked up one time. The chain links TRBV11-1 to TRBJ1-4; a possible D gene is TRBD1 (5 bases). This CDR3 is built from 15 residues. Germline V gives CDR1 SGHAT, CDR2 FQDESV (reference sequence). The ends were cut back, 5 bases at V and 4 bases at J, with 14 bases in the middle. The CDR3 DNA sequence: TGTGCCAGCAGCCCCCGCGGGGCCGTTAATGAAAAACTGTTTTTT. Protein product: CASSPRGAVNEKLFF.

This chain uses TRBV25-1 with TRBJ2-1; D ambiguous. V was clipped by 8 bases and J by 5 bases, with 4 bases between them. This CDR3 contains 10 residues. Germline lookup yields CDR1 MGHDK and CDR2 SYGVNS. CDR3 region: CASLHNEQFF. For the CDR3, the DNA is TGTGCCAGCCTACACAATGAGCAGTTCTTC.

CDR3 sequence reads: CASSAGLEVPEQFF. The DNA for the CDR3 is TGTGCCAGCAGCGCGGGACTAGAAGTTCCTGAGCAGTTCTTC. V is TRBV9 and J is TRBJ2-1, with 8 bases that match TRBD2. With 3 bases clipped from V and 9 bases from J, the junction kept 8 bases outside the gene matches. CDR1 and CDR2 (germline): SGDLS, YYNGEE. CDR3 size: 14 residues.

The rearrangement joins TRBV28 to TRBJ1-3, with 12 bases matching TRBD1. Germline loops: CDR1 MDHEN, CDR2 SYDVKM. The V and J ends lost 7 bases and 0 bases, in that order; junction bases with no gene match: 10. The length of the CDR3 is 18 residues. CDR3 nucleotide sequence: TGTGCCAGCACGAGGGACAGGGGGCTCCCAAGCTCTGGAAACACCATATATTTT. Translating gives CASTRDRGLPSSGNTIYF.

J is TRBJ2-7 and V is TRBV5-1; D is unclear. Trimming took 0 bases from V and 3 from J, leaving 10 bases between them. Germline V gives CDR1 SGHRS, CDR2 YFSETQ. The CDR3 extends over 14 amino acids. CDR3 coding DNA: TGCGCCAGCAGCTTGGATAAACCACTCTACGAGCAGTACTTC. Translated, it gives CASSLDKPLYEQYF.

The CDR3 DNA sequence: TGTGCCAGCAGTGAATTGCGAGGTCAAGAGACCCAGTACTTC. Its translation is CASSELRGQETQYF. This chain joins TRBV25-1 and TRBJ2-5; D is unresolved. V shed 1 base and J shed 2 bases, with 8 bases lying between them. This CDR3 has 14 amino acids. The V gene's germline CDR1 is MGHDK and CDR2 SYGVNS.

About this clone itself: Other nucleotide sequences in the sample specify the same CDR3. This sequence joins TRBV5-1 and TRBJ2-5, with 12 bases fitting TRBD2. The length of the CDR3 is 16 residues. Trimming cost V 0 bases and J 2 bases; bases outside gene matches: 2. Germline V gene data show CDR1 as SGHRS and CDR2 as YFSETQ. CDR3 amino acids: CASSLGTSGTQETQYF. The CDR3 coding sequence is TGCGCCAGCAGCTTGGGGACTAGCGGGACGCAAGAGACCCAGTACTTC.

To note about this clone: One end of the junction fails to match germline, which may point to a read error. This sequence joins TRBV7-2 and TRBJ2-2; 8 bases are a match to TRBD1. CDR1 is SGHTA and CDR2 is FQGNSA in the germline V gene. The CDR3 contains 16 residues. This CDR3 reads CASSPRQGPKTGELFF. DNA of the CDR3: TGTGCCAGCAGCCCGAGACAGGGGCCGAAAACCGGGGAGCTGTTTTTT.

A single count supports this clone. The V gene is TRBV9, the J gene TRBJ2-7, with 12 bases that match TRBD2. Germline CDR1 is SGDLS and CDR2 is YYNGEE. The ends lost 3 bases at V and 3 bases at J; junction bases unmatched: 4. The CDR3 covers 15 residues. CDR3 loop: CASSGPTSGSYEQYF. In DNA, the CDR3 is TGTGCCAGCAGCGGCCCGACTAGCGGGAGCTACGAGCAGTACTTC.

The chain links TRBV6-1 to TRBJ1-1; D is undetermined. The germline gives CDR1 MNHNS, CDR2 SASEGT. The CDR3 is 13 residues long. Trimming took 2 bases from V and 6 from J, leaving 10 bases between them. The CDR3 here is CASSEFIKAEAFF. The CDR3, as DNA: TGTGCCAGCAGTGAATTTATTAAAGCTGAAGCTTTCTTT.

This rearrangement joins TRBV7-2 to TRBJ2-7, with 7 bases aligning to TRBD1. V gave up 2 bases and J gave up 5 bases; unmatched junction bases: 6. This CDR3 region has 14 residues. Germline loops: CDR1 SGHTA, CDR2 FQGNSA. CDR3 nucleotide sequence: TGTGCCAGCAGCTTAAGTCAGGGGGTCGACGAGCAGTACTTC. Translated, it gives CASSLSQGVDEQYF.

The chain links TRBV7-8 to TRBJ2-5; 9 positions match TRBD1. The germline V gene has CDR1 SGHVS and CDR2 FQNEAQ. Germline trimming cut 4 bases from V and 1 base from J; bases unmatched to any gene: 7. CDR3 length: 16 residues. The CDR3 coding sequence is TGTGCCAGCAGCTCTTGGACAGGGGTCCCCCAAGAGACCCAGTACTTC. Amino acid sequence: CASSSWTGVPQETQYF.